Listed below are T cell receptor beta chains from one sample, sequenced in a study of blood T cell repertoires in COVID-19. Produced via immunoSEQ multiplex PCR; TCRdb's table is partial and in-frame only. Of 150,000 to 200,000 clones in the sample, around 80% were seen once. Sequenced: peripheral blood. The receptors originated from a woman aged 80 or older with acute or convalescent COVID-19. Both conserved end residues are trimmed from each CDR3. Each record gives: CDR3 length, J gene, V gene, CDR3 protein.

>12|TRBJ2-3|TRBV5-6
ASMVRTSTDTQY
>11|TRBJ1-4|TRBV7-7
ASSSDRNEKLF
>11|TRBJ1-3|TRBV10-3
AIRDSSGNTIY
>11|TRBJ2-2|TRBV15
ATSLGRAGELF
>14|TRBJ2-1|TRBV7-9
ASSPARLAVDNEQF
>15|TRBJ2-3|TRBV6-1
ASSAQGGSGGPDTQY
>12|TRBJ1-1|TRBV18
ASSSAGLNTEAF
>14|TRBJ2-7|TRBV11-2
ASSLGWTDLTYEQY
>11|TRBJ1-2|TRBV6-5
ASSLDTNYGYT
>13|TRBJ1-1|TRBV18
ASSVKSRGDTEAF
>14|TRBJ2-7|TRBV10-1
ASTWLWAFRAYEQY
>14|TRBJ2-3|TRBV3-1/TRBV3-2
ASSQGTGRTADTQY
>11|TRBJ2-5|TRBV19
ASSRQGVETQY
>10|TRBJ1-5|TRBV18
ASSLPNQPQH
>13|TRBJ2-7|TRBV21-1
ASPPKREIAYEQY
>13|TRBJ2-7|TRBV7-2
ASSSTSGGGYEQY
>13|TRBJ2-5|TRBV6-2/TRBV6-3
ASTPGLAGEETQY
>14|TRBJ1-4|TRBV15
ATTPEGGGAQEKLF
>13|TRBJ2-3|TRBV3-1/TRBV3-2
ASSLTSGSVDTQY
>12|TRBJ2-7|TRBV18
ASSRDRGYYEQY
>15|TRBJ1-5|TRBV7-6
ASSLGVRGGSNQPQH
>12|TRBJ1-2|TRBV5-4
ASSLGQGNYGYT
>9|TRBJ1-2|TRBV29-1
SVGDNYGYT
>13|TRBJ2-2|TRBV6-2/TRBV6-3
ASSKDRMNTGELF
>11|TRBJ1-6|TRBV18
ASSEGYNSPLH
>13|TRBJ2-2|TRBV6-6
ASGVARGYTGELF
>14|TRBJ2-3|TRBV7-6
ASRQTGTSGTDTQY
>13|TRBJ1-3|TRBV10-1
ASSESRVTRNTIY
>12|TRBJ2-3|TRBV19
ASKRGPSSDTQY
>10|TRBJ2-7|TRBV6-5
ASSYFSGEQY
>11|TRBJ1-2|TRBV12-3/TRBV12-4
ASSLVLVYGYT
>13|TRBJ1-5|TRBV2
ASSSRGGGNQPQH
>13|TRBJ1-2|TRBV7-8
ASSLVRTGGSGYT
>13|TRBJ2-1|TRBV11-2
ASSLAGGPYNEQF
>15|TRBJ1-1|TRBV18
ASSPTATGRKSTEAF
>11|TRBJ2-3|TRBV2
ASSLTSTDTQY
>13|TRBJ1-1|TRBV5-1
ASSFVGTGDTEAF
>13|TRBJ2-5|TRBV2
ASTRKGTSGETQY
>16|TRBJ2-7|TRBV5-1
ASSLLSQGTGHHYEQY
>14|TRBJ2-3|TRBV20-1
SASRASGGRTDTQY
>14|TRBJ2-3|TRBV7-3
ASSLTSGGSTATQY